This TCR beta chain was profiled in a study of blood T cell dynamics during melanoma immunotherapy. On the study more broadly: Standard first-line treatment here was pembrolizumab or nivolumab plus ipilimumab in metastatic melanoma.

Time point reported: pre-treatment baseline. Per the germline V gene, CDR1 is MGHDK and CDR2 is SYGVNS. There are 14 residues in the CDR3. Trimming removed 3 bases from V and 7 bases from J, with 12 bases in between. Sequencing was performed with immunoSEQ multiplex PCR; in TCRdb, only in-frame clones are kept and a portion is missing. The repertoire includes about 13,000 clones, 86% of them detected once, and less than 5.5% sits in the top ten. The genes are TRBV25-1 and TRBJ1-4, with no clear D. Sequenced material: blood, taken from a patient treated with checkpoint blockade. This TCR was sampled from a human donor with melanoma. The CDR3 DNA reads TGTGCCAGCAGTGATCCCGGCCGGGGTGAAAAACTGTTTTTT. Translating gives CASSDPGRGEKLFF.